Listed below are T cell receptor beta chains from one sample, sequenced in a study of shared clonotypes between healthy human individuals. Generated by immunoSEQ multiplex PCR, the TCRdb table keeps only in-frame clones and is missing some. The sample includes about 2 million clones, roughly 95% seen only once; the top ten take roughly 0.13%. The sample consisted of naive CD4+ T cells sorted from blood. Source of these receptors: a man between 18 and 35 years old in good health. The CDR3 runs from the conserved cysteine through the conserved F or W. A D gene is named only where the DNA matches it firmly. Size is stated for part of the rows, as once, few or many counts, or as a class when the clone is expanded.

V gene	clone size	D gene	J gene	CDR3 protein	CDR3 DNA
TRBV6-5	once	TRBD2	TRBJ2-7	CASRRTSGRIYEQYF	TGTGCCAGCAGGCGGACTAGCGGGAGAATCTACGAGCAGTACTTC
TRBV10-3	-	-	TRBJ1-5	CAISESGPGQPQHF	TGTGCCATCAGTGAGTCTGGACCGGGCCAGCCCCAGCATTTT
TRBV28	-	-	TRBJ2-2	CASRTPGENTGELFF	TGTGCCAGCAGGACCCCCGGAGAGAACACCGGGGAGCTGTTTTTT
TRBV9	-	-	TRBJ1-2	CASSRRWERVGGGYTF	TGTGCCAGCAGCAGGAGATGGGAGCGAGTCGGCGGTGGCTACACCTTC
TRBV28	-	-	TRBJ2-5	CASSFAGPQQETQYF	TGTGCCAGCAGTTTCGCGGGACCTCAGCAAGAGACCCAGTACTTC
TRBV10-3	-	-	TRBJ2-5	CAIRTGPEETQYF	TGTGCCATCAGAACGGGACCAGAAGAGACCCAGTACTTC
TRBV13	once	-	TRBJ2-7	CASSLRGKGHEQYF	TGTGCCAGCAGCTTACGGGGGAAAGGACACGAGCAGTACTTC
TRBV12-5	-	-	TRBJ2-5	CASGPGRPQETQYF	TGTGCTAGTGGTCCGGGACGGCCCCAAGAGACCCAGTACTTC
TRBV2	-	TRBD2	TRBJ2-3	CASRLLAASTDTQYF	TGTGCCAGCAGGCTCCTAGCGGCTAGCACAGATACGCAGTATTTT
TRBV11-2	-	-	TRBJ2-3	CASSLFDDSRSTDTQYF	TGTGCCAGCAGCTTATTTGACGACTCCCGAAGCACAGATACGCAGTATTTT
TRBV7-9	-	-	TRBJ1-6	CASTRGRQVNSPLHF	TGTGCCAGCACGCGCGGCCGACAGGTCAATTCACCCCTCCACTTT
TRBV7-2	-	-	TRBJ2-7	CASRDSSYEQYF	TGTGCCAGCAGGGACAGCTCCTACGAGCAGTACTTC
TRBV6-1	once	TRBD1	TRBJ1-6	CASSELPQGAGSPLHF	TGTGCCAGCAGTGAACTCCCCCAGGGGGCAGGATCACCCCTCCACTTT
TRBV30	-	-	TRBJ2-5	CAWSPGPQETQYF	TGTGCCTGGAGCCCTGGACCCCAAGAGACCCAGTACTTC
TRBV11-2	-	TRBD1	TRBJ2-7	CASSPGTGGGYEQYF	TGTGCCAGCAGCCCGGGGACAGGGGGAGGCTACGAGCAGTACTTC
TRBV21-1	-	-	TRBJ2-7	CASPRTSGFSYEQYF	TGTGCCAGCCCGCGGACTAGCGGGTTCTCCTACGAGCAGTACTTC
TRBV30	-	-	TRBJ1-1	CAWSAYKNLNTEAFF	TGTGCCTGGAGTGCCTACAAGAACTTGAACACTGAAGCTTTCTTT
TRBV25-1	once	-	TRBJ1-2	CASSVGGHYGYTF	TGTGCCAGCAGTGTTGGGGGGCACTATGGCTACACCTTC
TRBV5-5	-	-	TRBJ1-4	CASRQTSGDNEKLFF	TGTGCCAGCAGGCAGACGTCGGGGGATAATGAAAAACTGTTTTTT
TRBV19	-	-	TRBJ1-5	CASSVMGRGQPQHF	TGTGCCAGTAGTGTTATGGGGCGAGGACAGCCCCAGCATTTT
TRBV10-1	-	-	TRBJ1-6	CASSVRENSPLHF	TGCGCCAGCAGTGTAAGGGAAAATTCACCCCTCCACTTT
TRBV30	-	-	TRBJ1-1	CAWSRTVLNTEAFF	TGTGCCTGGAGTCGGACAGTCCTGAACACTGAAGCTTTCTTT
TRBV27	-	-	TRBJ1-6	CASSPVGFSPLHF	TGTGCCAGCAGTCCGGTGGGTTTTTCACCCCTCCACTTT
TRBV10-3	-	TRBD2	TRBJ2-3	CAIRTSGVGPDTQYF	TGTGCCATCCGGACTAGCGGGGTGGGCCCAGATACGCAGTATTTT
TRBV5-1	once	TRBD2	TRBJ2-2	CASSSGLGRTGELFF	TGCGCCAGCAGCTCCGGACTAGGCCGGACCGGGGAGCTGTTTTTT
TRBV10-3	-	TRBD1	TRBJ2-6	CAIVDRVSAIGSGANVLTF	TGTGCCATCGTAGACAGGGTGTCCGCGATTGGCTCTGGGGCCAACGTCCTGACTTTC
TRBV19	-	TRBD1	TRBJ2-7	CASSIGGTGTYEQYF	TGTGCCAGTAGTATAGGGGGGACAGGGACCTACGAGCAGTACTTC
TRBV19	few	-	TRBJ2-3	CASGSSTSYTDTQYF	TGTGCCAGTGGTTCGAGTACCTCTTACACAGATACGCAGTATTTT
TRBV25-1	-	TRBD2	TRBJ2-1	CASRKAGGPHNEQFF	TGTGCCAGCAGAAAAGCGGGAGGGCCACACAATGAGCAGTTCTTC
TRBV2	-	-	TRBJ2-3	CASSDWGTDTQYF	TGTGCCAGCAGTGATTGGGGCACAGATACGCAGTATTTT
TRBV7-9	-	TRBD1	TRBJ1-6	CASSFTLTGTGNSPLHF	TGTGCCAGCAGCTTTACTCTTACCGGGACAGGGAATTCACCCCTCCACTTT
TRBV14	-	TRBD1	TRBJ2-7	CASSQDKGAASYEQYF	TGTGCCAGCAGCCAAGATAAGGGGGCGGCTTCCTACGAGCAGTACTTC
TRBV21-1	-	-	TRBJ2-2	CASSKAGLNTGELFF	TGTGCCAGCAGCAAAGCGGGGCTGAACACCGGGGAGCTGTTTTTT
TRBV27	-	-	TRBJ1-5	CASRTEGGVHQPQHF	TGTGCCAGCAGGACTGAGGGAGGGGTGCATCAGCCCCAGCATTTT
TRBV7-9	once	-	TRBJ1-1	CASSVQGFDTEAFF	TGTGCCAGCAGCGTCCAGGGTTTCGACACTGAAGCTTTCTTT
TRBV4-1	-	TRBD1	TRBJ1-5	CASSHDRVGQPQHF	TGCGCCAGCAGTCACGACAGGGTCGGTCAGCCCCAGCATTTT
TRBV14	-	-	TRBJ2-7	CASSQRAGGLYEQYF	TGTGCCAGCAGCCAAAGGGCAGGGGGGCTCTACGAGCAGTACTTC
TRBV29-1	-	TRBD2	TRBJ2-2	CSVQTSGYTGELFF	TGCAGCGTTCAGACTAGCGGGTACACCGGGGAGCTGTTTTTT
TRBV5-1	-	-	TRBJ2-5	CASSSSGFLQETQYF	TGCGCCAGCAGCTCCTCAGGGTTTCTCCAAGAGACCCAGTACTTC
TRBV7-9	-	-	TRBJ1-2	CASSSKGQLLYGYTF	TGTGCCAGCAGCTCAAAAGGGCAGCTGCTTTATGGCTACACCTTC
TRBV5-4	once	-	TRBJ2-7	CASSRDTTYEQYF	TGTGCCAGCAGCCGGGACACAACCTACGAGCAGTACTTC
TRBV4-3	-	TRBD2	TRBJ2-1	CASSQDTKPSGYEQFF	TGCGCCAGCAGCCAAGATACCAAACCTAGCGGCTATGAGCAGTTCTTC
TRBV30	-	-	TRBJ1-1	CAWTAVRQAFF	TGTGCCTGGACAGCAGTAAGACAAGCTTTCTTT
TRBV27	many	-	TRBJ2-7	CASSLPPGTAGSNEQYF	TGTGCCAGCAGTCTCCCCCCCGGGACAGCGGGAAGCAACGAGCAGTACTTC